This note documents a single T cell receptor beta chain sequence. Its binding antigen is unknown. Base qualities were left out, and no much larger clone turns up one base away. The data derive from a study of T cells in Graves' hyperthyroidism and ophthalmopathy (dated by TCRdb to the late 2010s). Study-wide context: To identify distinguishing TCR V-J signatures, a discovery cohort of roughly 100 patients was used, comprising fewer than 45 with Graves' ophthalmopathy and 57 with stable Graves' hyperthyroidism. Whether ophthalmopathy could be predicted prospectively was tested in an independent validation cohort made up of about 18 hyperthyroidism patients plus 17 patients who later progressed to ophthalmopathy. The 75 to 100 discovery patients were randomly split 7:3 into training and test sets. Thyroid tissue and blood T-cell repertoires from several Graves' hyperthyroidism patients were also compared in the study. Once sampling was done, hyperthyroidism patients were given methimazole at a starting dose of 30 mg daily, whereas ophthalmopathy patients were given high-dose intravenous methylprednisolone. The paper describes TCR Vbeta CDR3 sequencing of fewer than 150 peripheral blood samples, made up of 43 ophthalmopathy patients, some 76 hyperthyroidism patients and 17 progressor patients. Study-wide findings and limitations: Ophthalmopathy was separated from stable hyperthyroidism by a 13 V-J signature model, with approximately 89% sensitivity and approximately 84% specificity obtained in cross-validation and 80%/75% obtained in testing. In validation, the model predicted progression to ophthalmopathy a median of about 5.9 months before onset, with approximately 71% sensitivity and about 72% specificity. Most expanded thyroid clonotypes (frequency above 0.001) were also found in blood, which suggests that blood repertoires may mirror thyroid immune responses. Sample size was not statistically predetermined, and blinding of investigators to group allocation was not performed.

CDR1 MNHEY and CDR2 SVGAGI were looked up in the germline V gene. V was cut back by 5 bases and J by 9 bases, leaving a gap of 11 bases between them. The CDR3 measures 11 amino acids from cysteine to phenylalanine. Just the 33-base CDR3 DNA is kept, in frame starting at base 1. Graves' hyperthyroidism was defined as stable when no progression to ophthalmopathy occurred over 18 months of follow-up. The hyperthyroidism patients were between 18 and 65 years old and newly diagnosed, with a disease duration of less than 2 months. Exclusion was applied to patients with uncontrolled infections, other autoimmune diseases, pregnancy or lactation. Diagnoses relied on clinical symptoms, serum thyroxine and TRAb, thyroid ultrasound and orbital computed tomography. Total RNA was extracted using Trizol reagent, and RNA quality was assessed on an Agilent 2100 Bioanalyzer. The TCR beta CDR3 regions were amplified from the RNA transcripts. For the first round of RT-PCR on the TCR CDR3, the HTBI primer set was used together with the Qiagen OneStep RT-PCR kit. The libraries were constructed in a second round of multiplex PCR and then size-selected and purified. The libraries were sequenced on an Illumina HiSeq2000 using paired-end 100 bp reads. Regarding the original processing steps: SOAPnuke was used to process the raw data, throwing out any read that contained adapters or uncalled bases, had a mean Phred below 15, or lacked an exact constant-primer or identifier match. COPE v1.2.5 was used to merge high-quality paired reads, and clonotypes were defined as unique nucleotide sequences. MiTCR v1.1 was used to align the clonotypes against IMGT TRBV, TRBD and TRBJ reference segments. Only V-J combinations with frequency above 0.0001, covering 99% to 99.2% of repertoires, were analysed. The TCS score was defined as the ratio of F50 (clonal expansion) to E x V (chaos), calculated using BLOSUM62-based TCRdist between CDR3 peptides within each V-J. Welch's t-statistics and random forest reduced several hundred V-J features to roughly 13, which were used in a naive Bayes classifier (R e1071). The Morisita-Horn index was used to measure how similar the thyroid and blood repertoires were. TCRdb redid the processing of the public reads, applying fastp at Q25 and MiXCR, and retained in-frame beta chains. Entries are consolidated by CDR3 protein sequence, retaining the most common genes and DNA. The V and J calls here are based on TCRdb, not the publication. Here the sample has a few hundred thousand distinct CDR3 sequences; roughly 50% occur a single time. Of the sample, more than 7% falls within the top ten clones.

This chain joins TRBV6-5 to TRBJ2-7, with the D gene not clear enough to name. Sample: peripheral blood or thyroid tissue (not recorded which). The receptor's source is a woman aged 18-35 years with Graves' hyperthyroidism. The DNA sequence is given as TGTGCCAGCAGTCAGATCTCGGGGCAGTACTTC. This sequence encodes CASSQISGQYF.